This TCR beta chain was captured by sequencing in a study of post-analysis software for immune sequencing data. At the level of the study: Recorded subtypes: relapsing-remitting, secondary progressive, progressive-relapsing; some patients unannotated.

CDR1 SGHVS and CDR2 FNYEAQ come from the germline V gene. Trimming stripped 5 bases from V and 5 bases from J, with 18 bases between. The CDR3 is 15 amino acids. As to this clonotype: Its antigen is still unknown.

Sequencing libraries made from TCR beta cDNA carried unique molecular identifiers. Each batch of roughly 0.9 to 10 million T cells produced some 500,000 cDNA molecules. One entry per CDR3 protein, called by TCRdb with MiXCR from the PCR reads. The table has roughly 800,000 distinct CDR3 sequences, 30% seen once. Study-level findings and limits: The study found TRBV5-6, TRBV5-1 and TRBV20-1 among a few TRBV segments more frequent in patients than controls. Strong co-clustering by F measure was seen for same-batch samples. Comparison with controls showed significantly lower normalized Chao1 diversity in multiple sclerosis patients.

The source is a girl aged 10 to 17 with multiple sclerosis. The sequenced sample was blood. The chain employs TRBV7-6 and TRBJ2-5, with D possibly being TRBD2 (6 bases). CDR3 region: CASSQTWGVGETQYF. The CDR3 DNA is TGTGCCAGCAGCCAGACATGGGGGGTAGGGGAGACCCAGTACTTC. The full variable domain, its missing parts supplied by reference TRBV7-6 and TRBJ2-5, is GAGVSQSPRYKVTKRGQDVALRCDPISGHVSLYWYRQALGQGPEFLTYFNYEAQQDKSGLPNDRFSAERPEGSISTLTIQRTEQRDSAMYRCASSQTWGVGETQYFGPGTRLLVL.